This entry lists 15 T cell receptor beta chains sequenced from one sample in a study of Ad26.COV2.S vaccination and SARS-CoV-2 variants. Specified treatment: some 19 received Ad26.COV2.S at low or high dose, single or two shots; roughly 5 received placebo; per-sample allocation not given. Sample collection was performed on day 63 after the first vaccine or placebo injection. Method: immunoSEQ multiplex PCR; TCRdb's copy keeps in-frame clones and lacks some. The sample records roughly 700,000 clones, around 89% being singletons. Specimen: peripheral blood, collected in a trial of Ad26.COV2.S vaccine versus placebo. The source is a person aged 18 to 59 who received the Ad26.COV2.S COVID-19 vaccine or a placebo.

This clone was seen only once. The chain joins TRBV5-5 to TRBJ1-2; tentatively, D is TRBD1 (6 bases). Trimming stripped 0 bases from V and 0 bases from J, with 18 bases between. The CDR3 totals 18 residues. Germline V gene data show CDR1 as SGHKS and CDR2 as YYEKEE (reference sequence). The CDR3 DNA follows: TGTGCCAGCAGCTTGGGCGGGACATCCGACGTAGCTAACTATGGCTACACCTTC. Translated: CASSLGGTSDVANYGYTF.

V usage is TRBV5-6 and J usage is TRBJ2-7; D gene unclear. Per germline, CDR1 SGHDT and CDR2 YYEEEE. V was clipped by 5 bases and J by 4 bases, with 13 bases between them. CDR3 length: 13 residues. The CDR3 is CASRGQALYEQYF. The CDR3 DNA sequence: TGTGCCAGCAGAGGGCAGGCTCTATACGAGCAGTACTTC.

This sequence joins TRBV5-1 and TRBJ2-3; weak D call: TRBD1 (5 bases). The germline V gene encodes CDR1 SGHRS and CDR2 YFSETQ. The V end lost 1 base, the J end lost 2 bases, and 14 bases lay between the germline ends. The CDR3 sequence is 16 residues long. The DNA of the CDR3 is TGCGCCAGCAGCTTGTTTGCAGGGATTCCCACAGATACGCAGTATTTT. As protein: CASSLFAGIPTDTQYF.

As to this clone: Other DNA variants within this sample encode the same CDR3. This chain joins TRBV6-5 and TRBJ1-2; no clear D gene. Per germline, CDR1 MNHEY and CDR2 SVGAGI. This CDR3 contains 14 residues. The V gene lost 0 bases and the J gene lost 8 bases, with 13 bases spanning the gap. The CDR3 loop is CASSYSGEGYGYTF. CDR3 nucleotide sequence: TGTGCCAGCAGTTACTCTGGGGAGGGCTACGGCTACACCTTC.

CDR3 region: CASSLVSGTEHNYGYTF. DNA of the CDR3: TGTGCCAGCAGCTTAGTTTCCGGGACGGAACATAACTATGGCTACACCTTC. The chain couples TRBV7-2 to TRBJ1-2, with D perhaps TRBD1 (5 bases). The CDR3 sequence is 17 residues long. With 1 base removed from V and 1 base from J, the gap between germline ends came to 16 bases. Looked up from germline, CDR1 is SGHTA and CDR2 is FQGNSA. Based on the CDR3 plus reference TRBV7-2 and TRBJ1-2, the full variable domain is GAGVSQSPSNKVTEKGKDVELRCDPISGHTALYWYRQSLGQGLEFLIYFQGNSAPDKSGLPSDRFSAERTGGSVSTLTIQRTQQEDSAVYLCASSLVSGTEHNYGYTFGSGTRLTVV.

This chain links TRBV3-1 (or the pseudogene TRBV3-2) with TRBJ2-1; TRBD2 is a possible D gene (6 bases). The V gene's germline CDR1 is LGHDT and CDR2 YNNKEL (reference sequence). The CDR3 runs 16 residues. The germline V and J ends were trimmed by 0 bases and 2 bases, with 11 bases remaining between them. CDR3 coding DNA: TGTGCCAGCAGCCAAGACTACGGGAGAACCTACAATGAGCAGTTCTTC. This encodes CASSQDYGRTYNEQFF.

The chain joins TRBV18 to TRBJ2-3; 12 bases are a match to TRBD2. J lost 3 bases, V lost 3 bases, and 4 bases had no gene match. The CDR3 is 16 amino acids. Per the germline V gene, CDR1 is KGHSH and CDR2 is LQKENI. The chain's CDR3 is CASSPGTSGLTDTQYF. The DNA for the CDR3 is TGTGCCAGCTCACCCGGGACTAGCGGGCTTACAGATACGCAGTATTTT.

The CDR3 DNA reads as TGTGCCAGCAGCTTGATGGACGGGTCCTACGAGCAGTACTTC. Protein: CASSLMDGSYEQYF. The rearrangement links TRBV5-8 to TRBJ2-7; no clear D. This CDR3 region has 14 residues. Trimming shortened V by 1 base and J by 1 base, and 9 bases separated the two germline ends. Germline V lookup: CDR1 SGHTS, CDR2 YDEGEE.

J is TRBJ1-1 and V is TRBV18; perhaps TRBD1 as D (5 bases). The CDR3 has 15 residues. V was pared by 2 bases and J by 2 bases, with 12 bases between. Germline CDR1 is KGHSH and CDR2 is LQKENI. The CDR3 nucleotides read TGTGCCAGCTCACCAGCGGACATCCTCAACACTGAAGCTTTCTTT. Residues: CASSPADILNTEAFF.

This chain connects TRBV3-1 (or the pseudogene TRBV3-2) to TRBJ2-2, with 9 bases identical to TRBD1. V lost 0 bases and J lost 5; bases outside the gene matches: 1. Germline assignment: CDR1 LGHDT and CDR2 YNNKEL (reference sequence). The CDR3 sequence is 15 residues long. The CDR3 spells CASSQEGQGTGELFF. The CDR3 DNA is TGTGCCAGCAGCCAAGAGGGACAGGGTACCGGGGAGCTGTTTTTT.

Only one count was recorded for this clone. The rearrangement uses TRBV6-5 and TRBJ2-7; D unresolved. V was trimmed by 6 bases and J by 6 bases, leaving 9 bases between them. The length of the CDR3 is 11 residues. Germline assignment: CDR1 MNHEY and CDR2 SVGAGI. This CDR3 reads CASRTNGEQYF. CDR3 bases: TGTGCCAGCAGGACAAACGGCGAGCAGTACTTC.

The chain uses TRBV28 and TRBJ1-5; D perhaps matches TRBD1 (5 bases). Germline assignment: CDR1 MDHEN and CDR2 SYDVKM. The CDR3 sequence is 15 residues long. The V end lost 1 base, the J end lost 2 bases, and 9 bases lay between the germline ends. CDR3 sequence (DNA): TGTGCCAGCAGTTTATTAGGAGGGGGCAATCAGCCCCAGCATTTT. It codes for CASSLLGGGNQPQHF.

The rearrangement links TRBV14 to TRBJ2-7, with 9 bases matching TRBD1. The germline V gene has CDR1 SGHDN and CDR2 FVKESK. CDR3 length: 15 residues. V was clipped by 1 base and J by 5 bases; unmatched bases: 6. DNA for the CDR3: TGTGCCAGCAGCCAAGTCCGGGACAGGGCCGACGAGCAGTACTTC. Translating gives CASSQVRDRADEQYF.

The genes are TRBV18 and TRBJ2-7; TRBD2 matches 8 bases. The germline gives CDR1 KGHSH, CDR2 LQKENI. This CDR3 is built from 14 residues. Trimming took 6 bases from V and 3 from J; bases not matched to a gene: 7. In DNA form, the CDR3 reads TGTGCCAGCTCGTTAGCGGGGCCCAGCTACGAGCAGTACTTC. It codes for CASSLAGPSYEQYF.

The CDR3: CASRDRGQGTGELFF. DNA for the CDR3: TGTGCCAGTAGGGACAGGGGGCAGGGCACCGGGGAGCTGTTTTTT. This sequence joins TRBV19 and TRBJ2-2, with TRBD1 matching over 11 bases. Germline V CDR1 and CDR2: LNHDA, SQIVND (reference sequence). The V segment lost 6 bases and the J segment 4 bases; nucleotides outside the gene matches: 4. CDR3 length: 15 amino acids.